This is a list of T cell receptor beta chains from one sample in a study of early T cells in non-severe SARS-CoV-2 infection. MiXCR, run by TCRdb on the 5' RACE reads, gives a single entry per CDR3 protein. The table has about 32,000 distinct CDR3 sequences, 3.5% to 5% seen once. The sequenced sample consisted of whole blood. The receptors were sampled from an adult who was a healthcare worker with PCR-confirmed SARS-CoV-2 infection or an uninfected control (not recorded which). Both conserved end residues are part of each CDR3. A D gene is named only where the DNA matches it firmly. Clone size appears in some rows only: once, few, many, or a class for an expanded clone.

J | size | V | D | CDR3 | DNA
TRBJ2-2 | many | TRBV6-5 | NA | CASSVRVDPGELFF | TGTGCCAGCAGTGTCCGGGTGGACCCCGGGGAGCTGTTTTTT
TRBJ1-5 | many | TRBV24-1 | NA | CATTRSYSNQPQHF | TGTGCCACCACACGATCCTATAGCAATCAGCCCCAGCATTTT
TRBJ2-3 | many | TRBV29-1 | NA | CSVEDQVISTDTQYF | TGCAGCGTTGAAGATCAGGTCATTAGCACAGATACGCAGTATTTT
TRBJ2-7 | many | TRBV20-1 | TRBD1 | CSAKGPGTDLYEQYF | TGCAGTGCAAAGGGCCCCGGGACAGACCTCTACGAGCAGTACTTC
TRBJ2-7 | many | TRBV11-3 | NA | CASSANPGSSYEQYF | TGTGCCAGCAGCGCTAATCCTGGGTCATCCTACGAGCAGTACTTC
TRBJ2-1 | many | TRBV6-6 | TRBD2 | CASTSRGGKGFF | TGTGCCAGCACCTCCCGGGGGGGGAAGGGGTTCTTC
TRBJ1-3 | many | TRBV6-2/TRBV6-3 | NA | CASSRIRSSGNTIYF | TGTGCCAGCAGCCGGATAAGGAGCTCTGGAAACACCATATATTTT
TRBJ2-5 | NA | TRBV7-6 | NA | CASSVFRGETQYF | TGTGCCAGCAGCGTATTCAGGGGTGAGACCCAGTACTTC
TRBJ1-1 | many | TRBV29-1 | TRBD1 | CSATPQGVGTEAFF | TGCAGTGCGACCCCTCAGGGGGTGGGTACTGAAGCTTTCTTT
TRBJ1-2 | many | TRBV6-5 | NA | CASSYSLTRGINYGYTF | TGTGCCAGCAGTTACTCGCTAACTCGGGGCATAAACTATGGCTACACCTTC
TRBJ2-3 | few | TRBV2 | TRBD1 | CASSHRDRSTDTQYF | TGTGCCAGCAGCCACCGGGACAGGTCCACAGATACGCAGTATTTT
TRBJ1-5 | many | TRBV9 | NA | CASSSSHSDQPQHF | TGTGCCAGCAGCTCATCGCATTCCGATCAGCCCCAGCATTTT
TRBJ2-1 | many | TRBV5-1 | NA | CASRQSRLGGGASSYNEQFF | TGCGCCAGCAGGCAGTCAAGGTTGGGCGGGGGCGCCAGCTCCTACAATGAGCAGTTCTTC
TRBJ2-7 | many | TRBV12-3/TRBV12-4 | NA | CASSLGPYLEQYF | TGTGCCAGCAGTTTAGGTCCCTATCTCGAGCAGTACTTC
TRBJ2-7 | many | TRBV5-1 | NA | CASRSGNGAGYEQYF | TGCGCCAGCAGGTCTGGCAATGGGGCCGGGTACGAGCAGTACTTC
TRBJ2-1 | many | TRBV10-1 | NA | CASSDSRVEQFF | TGCGCCAGCAGTGATTCTAGAGTTGAGCAGTTCTTC
TRBJ2-7 | few | TRBV4-2 | TRBD1 | CASSSGQSYEQYF | TGTGCCAGCAGTTCGGGACAGTCCTACGAGCAGTACTTC
TRBJ2-7 | few | TRBV6-1 | NA | CASGSVPTGEQYF | TGTGCCAGTGGTTCCGTACCAACGGGGGAGCAGTACTTC
TRBJ1-3 | many | TRBV10-3 | NA | CAISLTDSGNTIYF | TGTGCCATCAGTTTGACGGACAGTGGAAACACCATATATTTT
TRBJ1-6 | many | TRBV20-1 | NA | CSASRQDNSPLHF | TGCAGTGCTAGCCGTCAGGATAATTCACCCCTCCACTTT
TRBJ2-7 | NA | TRBV6-1 | TRBD2 | CASSRLAGVAEQYF | TGTGCCAGCAGTCGACTAGCGGGAGTAGCCGAGCAGTACTTC
TRBJ1-2 | many | TRBV6-5 | NA | CASSPRTGIGYTF | TGTGCCAGCAGTCCTCGAACAGGGATCGGCTACACCTTC
TRBJ1-6 | many | TRBV6-5 | NA | CASSFGDSPLHF | TGTGCCAGCAGTTTTGGGGATTCACCCCTCCACTTT
TRBJ1-5 | many | TRBV6-2/TRBV6-3 | NA | CASSYWSSNQPQHF | TGTGCCAGCAGTTACTGGAGCTCCAATCAGCCCCAGCATTTT
TRBJ1-5 | many | TRBV20-1 | NA | CSASKAGNQPQHF | TGCAGTGCTAGTAAGGCAGGCAATCAGCCCCAGCATTTT
TRBJ2-7 | medium-sized | TRBV18 | NA | CASSPDPLYEQYF | TGTGCCAGCTCACCCGACCCCCTTTACGAGCAGTACTTC
TRBJ2-1 | NA | TRBV5-4 | TRBD2 | CASSLGGTRSYNEQFF | TGTGCCAGCAGCTTGGGCGGGACTAGGTCCTACAATGAGCAGTTCTTC
TRBJ2-3 | many | TRBV7-8 | TRBD2 | CASSLASGSLTDTQYF | TGTGCCAGCTCTCTGGCTAGCGGGAGTTTAACAGATACGCAGTATTTT
TRBJ2-5 | NA | TRBV20-1 | NA | CSAVIPAQETQYF | TGCAGTGCTGTGATACCCGCCCAAGAGACCCAGTACTTC
TRBJ2-3 | few | TRBV7-2 | NA | CASTTPKFTDTQYF | TGTGCCAGCACTACACCGAAGTTCACAGATACGCAGTATTTT
TRBJ2-7 | many | TRBV20-1 | TRBD1 | CSARDLRQGAGEQYF | TGCAGTGCTAGAGATCTCAGACAGGGGGCAGGAGAGCAGTACTTC
TRBJ1-6 | many | TRBV7-9 | NA | CASSLGGEMSPLHF | TGTGCCAGCAGCTTAGGGGGAGAAATGTCACCCCTCCACTTT
TRBJ2-1 | few | TRBV6-6 | NA | CASSYYPPIPSYNEQFF | TGTGCCAGCAGTTACTACCCACCGATTCCCTCCTACAATGAGCAGTTCTTC